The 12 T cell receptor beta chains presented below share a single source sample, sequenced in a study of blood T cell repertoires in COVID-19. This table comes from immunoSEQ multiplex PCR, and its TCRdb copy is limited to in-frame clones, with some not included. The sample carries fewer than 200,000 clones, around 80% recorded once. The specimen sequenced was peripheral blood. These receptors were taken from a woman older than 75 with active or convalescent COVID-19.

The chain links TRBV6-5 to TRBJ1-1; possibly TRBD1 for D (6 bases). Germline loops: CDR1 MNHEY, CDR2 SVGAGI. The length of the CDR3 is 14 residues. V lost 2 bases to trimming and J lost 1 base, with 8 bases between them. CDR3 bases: TGTGCCAGCAGTTACCCGACAGGGAACACTGAAGCTTTCTTT. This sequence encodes CASSYPTGNTEAFF.

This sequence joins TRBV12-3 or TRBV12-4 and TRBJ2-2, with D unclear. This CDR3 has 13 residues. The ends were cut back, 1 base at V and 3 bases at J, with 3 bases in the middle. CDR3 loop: CASSLVDTGELFF. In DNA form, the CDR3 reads TGTGCCAGCAGTTTAGTAGACACCGGGGAGCTGTTTTTT.

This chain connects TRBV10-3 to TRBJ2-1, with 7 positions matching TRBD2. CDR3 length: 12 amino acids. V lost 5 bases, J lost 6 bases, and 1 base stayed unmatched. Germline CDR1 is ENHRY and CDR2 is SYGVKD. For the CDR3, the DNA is TGTGCCATCAGTAGCGGGGCCAATGAGCAGTTCTTC. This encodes CAISSGANEQFF.

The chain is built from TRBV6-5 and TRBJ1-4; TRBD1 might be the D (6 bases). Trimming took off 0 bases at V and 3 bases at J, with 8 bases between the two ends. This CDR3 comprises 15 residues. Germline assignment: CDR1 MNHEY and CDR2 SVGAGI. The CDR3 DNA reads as TGTGCCAGCAGTTACTCGTCAGGGGCTAATGAAAAACTGTTTTTT. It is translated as CASSYSSGANEKLFF.

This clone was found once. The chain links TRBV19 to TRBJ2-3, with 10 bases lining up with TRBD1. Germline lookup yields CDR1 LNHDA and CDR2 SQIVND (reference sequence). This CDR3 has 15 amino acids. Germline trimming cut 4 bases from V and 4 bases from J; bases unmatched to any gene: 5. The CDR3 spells CASSKTGGRADTQYF. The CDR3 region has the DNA TGTGCCAGTAGTAAGACAGGGGGCCGGGCAGATACGCAGTATTTT.

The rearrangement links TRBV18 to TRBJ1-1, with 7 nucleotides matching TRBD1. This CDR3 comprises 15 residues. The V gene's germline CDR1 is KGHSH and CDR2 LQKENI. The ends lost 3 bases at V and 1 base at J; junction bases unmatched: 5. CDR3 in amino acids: CASSPGTEGNTEAFF. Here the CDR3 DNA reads TGTGCCAGCTCACCGGGGACAGAGGGGAACACTGAAGCTTTCTTT.

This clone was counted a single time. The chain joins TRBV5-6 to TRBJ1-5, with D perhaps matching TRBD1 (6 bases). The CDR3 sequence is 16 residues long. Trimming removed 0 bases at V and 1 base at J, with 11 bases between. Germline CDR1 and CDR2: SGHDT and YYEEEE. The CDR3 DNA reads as TGTGCCAGCAGCTTGGCCACAGGGAACAGCAATCAGCCCCAGCATTTT. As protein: CASSLATGNSNQPQHF.

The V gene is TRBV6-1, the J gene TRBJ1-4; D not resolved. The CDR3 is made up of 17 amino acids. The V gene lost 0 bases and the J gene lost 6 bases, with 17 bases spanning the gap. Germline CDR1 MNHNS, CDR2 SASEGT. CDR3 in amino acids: CASSEARGPPTYEKLFF. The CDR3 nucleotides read TGTGCCAGCAGTGAAGCGCGGGGTCCCCCAACATATGAAAAACTGTTTTTT.

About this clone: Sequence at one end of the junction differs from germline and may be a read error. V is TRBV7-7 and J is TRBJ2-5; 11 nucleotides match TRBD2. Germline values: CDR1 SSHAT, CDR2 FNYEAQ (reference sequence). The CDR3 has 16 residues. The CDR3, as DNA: TGTGCTAGCAGCTTCACTAGCGGGGGATTTCAAGAGACCCAGTACTTC. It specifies CASSFTSGGFQETQYF.

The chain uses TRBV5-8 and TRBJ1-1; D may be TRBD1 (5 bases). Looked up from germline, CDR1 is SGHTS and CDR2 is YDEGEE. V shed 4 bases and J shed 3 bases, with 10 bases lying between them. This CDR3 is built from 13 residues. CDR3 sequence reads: CASSIQGYTEAFF. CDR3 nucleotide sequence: TGTGCCAGCAGCATTCAGGGCTACACTGAAGCTTTCTTT.

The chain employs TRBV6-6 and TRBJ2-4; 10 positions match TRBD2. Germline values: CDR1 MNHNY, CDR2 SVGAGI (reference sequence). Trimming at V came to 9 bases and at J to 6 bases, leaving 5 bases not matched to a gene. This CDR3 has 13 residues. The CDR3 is CASISGGRNIQYF. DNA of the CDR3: TGTGCCAGTATTAGCGGGGGGAGAAACATTCAGTACTTC.

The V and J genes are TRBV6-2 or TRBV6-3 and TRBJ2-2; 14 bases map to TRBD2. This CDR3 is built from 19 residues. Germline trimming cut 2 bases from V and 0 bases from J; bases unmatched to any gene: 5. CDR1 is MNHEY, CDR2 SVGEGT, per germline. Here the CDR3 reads CASSYPGTSGGANTGELFF. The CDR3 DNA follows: TGTGCCAGCAGTTACCCCGGGACTAGCGGGGGAGCGAACACCGGGGAGCTGTTTTTT.